This entry lists 14 T cell receptor beta chains sequenced from one sample in a study of cytomegalovirus exposure and HLA in healthy donors. In the PCR, 60 Vbeta and 13 Jbeta primers were used. Repertoires were generated with immunoSEQ multiplex PCR, while TCRdb's copy carries only in-frame clones and drops some. The sample consists of about 150,000 clones, around three quarters of them appearing once. Material: PBMCs. These receptors all stem from a man in his forties in good health and CMV-seronegative.

The chain is built from TRBV5-1 and TRBJ2-1; D gene uncertain. In germline, CDR1 is SGHRS, CDR2 YFSETQ. This CDR3 comprises 13 residues. V was trimmed by 0 bases and J by 8 bases, leaving 9 bases between them. The CDR3 coding sequence is TGCGCCAGCAGCTTGGGGAGAGTCGATGAGCAGTTCTTC. This encodes CASSLGRVDEQFF. The full variable domain, completed using reference TRBV5-1 and TRBJ2-1, is KAGVTQTPRYLIKTRGQQVTLSCSPISGHRSVSWYQQTPGQGLQFLFEYFSETQRNKGNFPGRFSGRQFSNSRSEMNVSTLELGDSALYLCASSLGRVDEQFFGPGTRLTVL.

This sequence joins TRBV10-3 and TRBJ2-1; 9 bases line up with TRBD1. Germline lookup yields CDR1 ENHRY and CDR2 SYGVKD. The CDR3 totals 15 residues. The trim removed 7 bases at V and 3 bases at J, leaving 7 bases unmatched. The CDR3 region has the DNA TGTGCCATCACGAAGGACAGGGGAGGCTACAATGAGCAGTTCTTC. Translated, it gives CAITKDRGGYNEQFF.

The chain carries TRBV7-3 and TRBJ1-2; unclear D gene. V was cut by 0 bases and J by 0 bases, with 8 bases left in between. This CDR3 is 15 amino acids long. CDR1 SGHTA and CDR2 FQGTGA come from the germline V gene. The CDR3 protein is CASSLTGGPNYGYTF. The CDR3 bases are TGTGCCAGCAGCTTAACGGGCGGGCCTAACTATGGCTACACCTTC.

V usage is TRBV5-1 and J usage is TRBJ2-7; TRBD2 matches 8 bases. Germline V gene lookup returns CDR1 SGHRS and CDR2 YFSETQ. With V trimmed by 3 bases and J by 0 bases, 8 bases remained unmatched. This CDR3 spans 16 amino acids. CDR3 sequence: CASSSLTGGDSYEQYF. CDR3 DNA: TGCGCCAGCAGCTCCCTCACGGGGGGGGACTCCTACGAGCAGTACTTC.

The chain uses TRBV2 and TRBJ1-3; TRBD1 aligns across 9 bases. In germline, CDR1 is SNHLY, CDR2 FYNNEI. This CDR3 is built from 16 residues. V shed 6 bases and J 0 bases; nucleotides not matched to a gene: 6. The CDR3, as DNA: TGTGCCAGCAGCCCGGGACAGGGCAACTCTGGAAACACCATATATTTT. This translates into CASSPGQGNSGNTIYF.

The table lists this clone with many counts. CDR3 residues: CASNPGQGAEQYF. CDR3 coding DNA: TGTGCCAGTAACCCGGGACAGGGGGCCGAGCAGTACTTC. This chain uses TRBV19 with TRBJ2-7; 12 nucleotides agree with TRBD1. With V trimmed by 7 bases and J by 6 bases, 4 bases remained unmatched. The CDR3 has 13 residues. Germline V gene lookup returns CDR1 LNHDA and CDR2 SQIVND (reference sequence).

The chain combines TRBV5-6 with TRBJ2-3; D gene unclear. Trimming removed 4 bases from V and 4 bases from J, with 7 bases in between. CDR3 length: 12 amino acids. Germline values: CDR1 SGHDT, CDR2 YYEEEE. The CDR3 loop reads CASSPQSDTQYF. The CDR3 DNA is TGTGCCAGCAGCCCCCAGTCAGATACGCAGTATTTT.

The rearrangement links TRBV10-1 to TRBJ1-3, with D hard to call. The CDR3 sequence is 13 residues long. Trimming took off 4 bases at V and 7 bases at J, with 11 bases between the two ends. Germline V gene data show CDR1 as WNHNN and CDR2 as SYGVQD (reference sequence). CDR3 residues: CASSANAWNTIYF. The CDR3 DNA sequence: TGCGCCAGCAGTGCCAACGCGTGGAACACCATATATTTT.

The chain is built from TRBV5-1 and TRBJ2-7; 9 bases line up with TRBD1. This CDR3 is built from 14 residues. V shed 3 bases, J shed 5 bases, and the junction held 6 bases outside the gene matches. Germline V CDR1 and CDR2: SGHRS, YFSETQ. This CDR3 is CASSSGQGWDEQYV. The CDR3 nucleotides read TGCGCCAGCAGCTCCGGACAGGGGTGGGACGAGCAGTACGTC.

The V and J genes are TRBV28 and TRBJ2-7; D is uncertain. CDR3 length equals 11 residues. Deletions cut 5 bases from V and 3 bases from J, with 5 bases between. Germline CDR1 reads MDHEN; CDR2 reads SYDVKM. CDR3 residues: CASSDNYEQYF. The CDR3 DNA sequence: TGTGCCAGCAGTGACAACTACGAGCAGTACTTC.

About this clone itself: Other nucleotide sequences from this sample produce the same CDR3. The chain employs TRBV6-1 and TRBJ2-5; 15 bases agree with TRBD2. Germline trimming cut 6 bases from V and 5 bases from J; bases unmatched to any gene: 4. The CDR3 consists of 15 residues. Germline V lookup: CDR1 MNHNS, CDR2 SASEGT. The CDR3 DNA follows: TGTGCCAGCAGAGGACTAGCGGGAGGGCCGGAGACCCAGTACTTC. Its translation: CASRGLAGGPETQYF.

A single count supports this clone. V gene TRBV27 combines with J gene TRBJ2-7, with D maybe TRBD1 (6 bases). The CDR3 is made up of 13 amino acids. CDR1 and CDR2 from the germline V gene are MNHEY and SMNVEV (reference sequence). Trimming pared 6 bases from V and 4 bases from J, leaving 13 bases between. This CDR3 is CASSRTETYEQYF. The DNA for the CDR3 is TGTGCCAGCAGCCGGACAGAAACTTACGAGCAGTACTTC.

V gene TRBV7-2 combines with J gene TRBJ2-7; TRBD1 might be the D (6 bases). Germline V gene sequence: CDR1 SGHTA, CDR2 FQGNSA. This CDR3 spans 14 amino acids. V gave up 0 bases and J gave up 3 bases, with 9 bases separating them. The CDR3 loop is CASSLAGRGYEQYF. CDR3 DNA sequence: TGTGCCAGCAGCTTAGCGGGCAGGGGCTACGAGCAGTACTTC.

The chain employs TRBV28 and TRBJ2-5; 15 nucleotides align to TRBD2. From germline, CDR1 is MDHEN and CDR2 SYDVKM. With V trimmed by 1 base and J by 5 bases, 2 bases remained unmatched. The CDR3 spans 16 residues. CDR3 protein: CASSLSGTSGGETQYF. As DNA, the CDR3 is TGTGCCAGCAGTTTATCCGGGACTAGCGGGGGGGAGACCCAGTACTTC.